This paragraph reports one T cell receptor (beta chain). The target antigen is unknown. This specimen includes other DNA sequences encoding the same CDR3. This sample was taken from a study of shared clonotypes between healthy human individuals. General observations from the study: Represented diversity, genetic and exposure-history alike, was limited by few donors.

Germline trimming cut 1 base from V and 0 bases from J; bases unmatched to any gene: 1. The CDR3 loop spans 14 amino acids. Germline values: CDR1 SGDLS, CDR2 YYNGEE. Data came from immunoSEQ multiplex PCR; TCRdb stores just in-frame clones and leaves some out. This table holds millions of clones, 85% to 95% found once. This TCR was sampled from a man in his late teens or twenties in good health. Some clones in this sample may be carry-over from other donors' samples. The chain has TRBV9 and TRBJ2-7, with 7 nucleotides matching TRBD1. Sample: naive CD4+ T cells from PBMCs. Subset denoted: CD45RA+ positively selected. DNA for the CDR3: TGTGCCAGCAGCGTAAGGGACAGCTCCTACGAGCAGTACTTC. Translating it yields CASSVRDSSYEQYF.